Listed below are T cell receptor beta chains from one sample, sequenced in a study of long-term antiretroviral therapy in people with HIV. Clones were sequenced by immunoSEQ multiplex PCR, and TCRdb holds only the in-frame ones, with some missing. The sample comprises some 22,000 clones, less than 90% of which are singletons, and around 24% rests with the top ten. Sequences were derived from unsorted PBMCs, sampled 0.4 years after starting antiretroviral therapy. The receptors here all came from a man aged 50-60 years with HIV. Both conserved end residues are part of each CDR3. The order of the fields is J gene, D gene, V gene, CDR3 DNA, CDR3 protein. D genes are given only for firm matches.

>TRBJ1-1|-|TRBV7-3
TGTGCCAGCCTACCCCTGGCAGGTAGGGGCACTGAAGCTTTCTTT
CASLPLAGRGTEAFF
>TRBJ1-3|-|TRBV4-2
TGTGCCAGCAGCCCGCAGCCGGGGACTAGGACTGGAAACACCATATATTTT
CASSPQPGTRTGNTIYF
>TRBJ2-7|-|TRBV7-9
TGTGCCAGCAGCTTATTTCCCTACGAGCAGTACTTC
CASSLFPYEQYF
>TRBJ1-4|TRBD1|TRBV6-5
TGTGCCAGCAGCTTTGGACAGGGGAATGAAAAACTGTTTTTT
CASSFGQGNEKLFF
>TRBJ1-6|-|TRBV19
TGTGCCAGTAGTCCAGGACACGGGGCCCTCCACTTT
CASSPGHGALHF
>TRBJ1-2|-|TRBV7-9
TGTGCCAGCAGCTTAGGAGGGGTAAATGGCTACACCTTC
CASSLGGVNGYTF
>TRBJ1-2|-|TRBV6-5
TGTGCCAGCTGGGCTTACGGGCCAGGGAAAGGCTACACCTTC
CASWAYGPGKGYTF
>TRBJ2-2|-|TRBV5-1
TGCGCCAGCAGCTTTTCCACGAAAGGGGGTAACACCGGGGAGCTGTTTTTT
CASSFSTKGGNTGELFF
>TRBJ1-5|-|TRBV28
TGTGCCAGCACCGACTTGTATCAGCCCCAGCATTTT
CASTDLYQPQHF
>TRBJ1-1|TRBD1|TRBV27
TGTGCCAGCAGTCGGACAGGGGAGCATGAAGCTTTCTTT
CASSRTGEHEAFF
>TRBJ1-5|TRBD1|TRBV7-3
TGTGCCAGCAGCCTGGGACAGGGGCCACGGGGCAATCAGCCCCAGCATTTT
CASSLGQGPRGNQPQHF
>TRBJ1-2|TRBD1|TRBV28
TGTGCCAGCAGTTTCGACAGGGAGGTCTATGGCTACACCTTC
CASSFDREVYGYTF
>TRBJ1-2|-|TRBV9
TGTGCCAGCAGCTCCCGACCCGACAGCTATGGCTACACCTTC
CASSSRPDSYGYTF
>TRBJ1-2|-|TRBV7-2
TGTGCCAGCAGCTTAGCGGCACAGGCTTATGGCTACACCTTC
CASSLAAQAYGYTF